This entry lists 32 T cell receptor beta chains sequenced from one sample in a study of technical replicates of blood from a few donors. Some clones are missing from TCRdb's copy, which holds only in-frame ones; the method was immunoSEQ multiplex PCR. The profile shows some 68,000 clones, over 85% of them singletons. The sample consisted of T cells isolated from PBMCs. These receptors all come from a human donor in good health.

The chain combines TRBV4-1 with TRBJ1-2, with 12 bases matching TRBD1. In germline, CDR1 is MGHRA, CDR2 YSYEKL. The ends lost 2 bases at V and 11 bases at J; junction bases unmatched: 9. CDR3 size: 15 residues. The CDR3 DNA follows: TGCGCCAGCAGCCAACTCCCGGGACAGGGGGCGAGTTACACCTTC. Translating gives CASSQLPGQGASYTF.

The chain carries TRBV27 and TRBJ1-4; no reliable D call. Per germline, CDR1 MNHEY and CDR2 SMNVEV (reference sequence). CDR3 length: 11 amino acids. With 5 bases removed from V and 8 bases from J, the gap between germline ends came to 6 bases. In DNA, the CDR3 is TGTGCCAGCAGTGCCCTAGAAAAACTGTTTTTT. Its protein product is CASSALEKLFF.

V gene TRBV27 combines with J gene TRBJ2-7; D is unclear. This CDR3 is 13 amino acids long. Trimming stripped 3 bases from V and 0 bases from J, with 6 bases between. Germline-derived CDR1 and CDR2 are MNHEY and SMNVEV (reference sequence). The CDR3 loop reads CASSFTSSYEQYF. In DNA, the CDR3 is TGTGCCAGCAGTTTTACAAGCTCCTACGAGCAGTACTTC.

The gene calls are TRBV19 and TRBJ2-1; TRBD2 matches 8 bases. This CDR3 region has 15 residues. V was clipped by 5 bases and J by 1 base; unmatched bases: 4. In germline, CDR1 is LNHDA, CDR2 SQIVND (reference sequence). CDR3: CASSVVAGSYNEQFF. CDR3 DNA sequence: TGTGCCAGTAGTGTGGTAGCGGGGTCCTACAATGAGCAGTTCTTC.

The chain is built from TRBV5-6 and TRBJ1-1; possible D gene TRBD1, 6 bases. V lost 2 bases, J lost 4 bases, and 12 bases lay in between. CDR3 length: 14 residues. Germline loops: CDR1 SGHDT, CDR2 YYEEEE. As DNA, the CDR3 is TGTGCCAGCAGCTTATCAGGGGTGGTCACTGAAGCTTTCTTT. Its translation is CASSLSGVVTEAFF.

Only a few counts were recorded for this clone. J is TRBJ1-1 and V is TRBV29-1; 7 bases agree with TRBD1. Looked up from germline, CDR1 is SQVTM and CDR2 is ANQGSEA. Trimming cost V 3 bases and J 6 bases; bases outside gene matches: 13. This CDR3 spans 15 amino acids. The CDR3: CSVDFRVTGTAEAFF. The CDR3 region has the DNA TGCAGCGTTGATTTCAGAGTTACAGGGACAGCTGAAGCTTTCTTT. Variable domain in full (rest from reference TRBV29-1 and TRBJ1-1): SAVISQKPSRDICQRGTSLTIQCQVDSQVTMMFWYRQQPGQSLTLIATANQGSEATYESGFVIDKFPISRPNLTFSTLTVSNMSPEDSSIYLCSVDFRVTGTAEAFFGQGTRLTVV.

J is TRBJ2-5 and V is TRBV5-6, with D perhaps matching TRBD1 (5 bases). Trimming cost V 6 bases and J 1 base, with 16 bases left between them. This CDR3 region has 15 residues. Germline V lookup: CDR1 SGHDT, CDR2 YYEEEE. The CDR3 loop is CASNSKTAFQETQYF. CDR3 bases: TGTGCCAGCAACTCAAAGACAGCCTTCCAAGAGACCCAGTACTTC.

The rearrangement uses TRBV6-5 and TRBJ2-7; perhaps TRBD2 as D (5 bases). Between the trimmed V and J ends, which lost 2 bases and 3 bases, there was a span of 5 bases. The CDR3 is 12 amino acids. CDR1 is MNHEY, CDR2 SVGAGI, per germline. CDR3 sequence reads: CASSYEGYEQYF. The CDR3 DNA follows: TGTGCCAGCAGTTACGAGGGCTACGAGCAGTACTTC.

The chain employs TRBV14 and TRBJ1-1, with D possibly matching TRBD1 (6 bases). The germline V and J ends were trimmed by 4 bases and 2 bases, with 11 bases remaining between them. This CDR3 comprises 14 residues. In germline, CDR1 is SGHDN, CDR2 FVKESK. This CDR3 reads CASSRGQRNTEAFF. The CDR3 coding sequence is TGTGCCAGCAGCCGCGGACAGAGAAACACTGAAGCTTTCTTT.

This chain connects TRBV5-1 to TRBJ1-2, with TRBD1 as a possible D gene (5 bases). The CDR3 is 14 amino acids. Germline assignment: CDR1 SGHRS and CDR2 YFSETQ. Deletions cut 0 bases from V and 2 bases from J, with 8 bases between. The CDR3 sequence is CASSLEGLNYGYTF. CDR3 in DNA: TGCGCCAGCAGCTTGGAGGGGCTCAACTATGGCTACACCTTC.

V gene TRBV13 combines with J gene TRBJ1-1; 7 bases are shared with TRBD1. V was clipped by 1 base and J by 4 bases; unmatched bases: 0. Per the germline V gene, CDR1 is PRHDT and CDR2 is FYEKMQ (reference sequence). CDR3 length equals 13 residues. This CDR3 reads CASSLEGATEAFF. Written as DNA, the CDR3 is TGTGCCAGCAGCTTAGAGGGGGCCACTGAAGCTTTCTTT.

CDR3 coding DNA: TGTGCCAGTAGAAAGGGACTAGCGCTGAGCACAGATACGCAGTATTTT. As protein: CASRKGLALSTDTQYF. The rearrangement links TRBV19 to TRBJ2-3; 10 bases are a match to TRBD2. The length of the CDR3 is 16 residues. V trimming: 6 bases; J trimming: 0 bases; junction bases outside the gene matches: 6. Germline lookup yields CDR1 LNHDA and CDR2 SQIVND (reference sequence).

The rearrangement links TRBV30 to TRBJ2-7, with D possibly TRBD1 on 6 matching bases. CDR3 length: 13 residues. Trimming cost V 2 bases and J 0 bases, with 8 bases left between them. Germline CDR1 is GTSNPN and CDR2 is SVGIG (reference sequence). CDR3 region: CAWSTGSSYEQYF. The CDR3 region has the DNA TGTGCCTGGAGTACAGGGAGCTCCTACGAGCAGTACTTC.

As to this clone: This specimen includes other DNA sequences encoding the same CDR3. The chain carries TRBV11-3 and TRBJ2-3; a weak D match, TRBD2 (6 bases). The V gene's germline CDR1 is SGHNT and CDR2 YENEEA. Trimming removed 3 bases from V and 3 bases from J, with 13 bases in between. This CDR3 is built from 15 residues. The CDR3 nucleotides read TGTGCCAGCAGCTTGGGCGGGGAGAGTACAGATACGCAGTATTTT. Its translation: CASSLGGESTDTQYF.

The CDR3 here is CASSLSGRVSYEQYF. CDR3 DNA sequence: TGTGCCAGCAGCCTTAGCGGGAGGGTATCCTACGAGCAGTACTTC. The rearrangement links TRBV13 to TRBJ2-7, with 11 bases fitting TRBD2. The V and J ends lost 5 bases and 1 base, in that order; junction bases with no gene match: 4. Per germline, CDR1 PRHDT and CDR2 FYEKMQ (reference sequence). This CDR3 contains 15 residues.

This sequence joins TRBV19 and TRBJ1-1; D remains ambiguous. The V end lost 6 bases, the J end lost 1 base, and 12 bases lay between the germline ends. The CDR3 loop spans 14 amino acids. CDR1 and CDR2 (germline): LNHDA, SQIVND (reference sequence). The CDR3 reads CASRPKARNTEAFF. The DNA for the CDR3 is TGTGCCAGTAGACCAAAAGCCCGGAACACTGAAGCTTTCTTT. Full variable domain (missing parts from reference TRBV19 and TRBJ1-1): DGGITQSPKYLFRKEGQNVTLSCEQNLNHDAMYWYRQDPGQGLRLIYYSQIVNDFQKGDIAEGYSVSREKKESFPLTVTSAQKNPTAFYLCASRPKARNTEAFFGQGTRLTVV.

The J gene is TRBJ1-4, the V gene TRBV11-2; D remains ambiguous. The germline V gene encodes CDR1 SGHAT and CDR2 FQNNGV. The CDR3 extends over 13 amino acids. V was pared by 1 base and J by 12 bases, with 12 bases between. CDR3 loop: CASSLGPGGELFF. The CDR3 nucleotides are TGTGCCAGCAGCTTAGGACCGGGCGGGGAACTGTTTTTT.

V and J are TRBV6-1 and TRBJ1-1; 7 positions agree with TRBD1. Germline V lookup: CDR1 MNHNS, CDR2 SASEGT. With V trimmed by 5 bases and J by 5 bases, 11 bases remained unmatched. CDR3 length: 15 residues. The CDR3 DNA is TGTGCCAGCAGTCACGACAGGGAATACGTAACTGAAGCTTTCTTT. The encoded protein is CASSHDREYVTEAFF.

The V call is TRBV18, the J call TRBJ2-2; D unclear. Trimming shortened V by 2 bases and J by 2 bases, and 9 bases separated the two germline ends. The germline gives CDR1 KGHSH, CDR2 LQKENI. CDR3 length equals 15 residues. In DNA, the CDR3 is TGTGCCAGCTCACCAGTTCAGGCTAACACCGGGGAGCTGTTTTTT. Translating it yields CASSPVQANTGELFF.

This chain joins TRBV4-1 and TRBJ2-7, with a weak D call TRBD2 (5 bases). This CDR3 comprises 17 residues. The germline V gene has CDR1 MGHRA and CDR2 YSYEKL. Trimming removed 4 bases at V and 3 bases at J, with 22 bases between. The CDR3: CASSPAGANQRIYEQYF. CDR3 coding DNA: TGCGCCAGCAGCCCCGCGGGCGCGAACCAGAGGATCTACGAGCAGTACTTC.

CDR3: CASSFDGTSFGGNQPQHF. For the CDR3, the DNA is TGTGCCAGCAGCTTTGACGGGACATCTTTCGGGGGCAATCAGCCCCAGCATTTT. The V gene is TRBV5-5, the J gene TRBJ1-5, with D perhaps matching TRBD1 (6 bases). The V and J ends lost 2 bases and 2 bases respectively, with 20 bases between them. The CDR3 runs 18 residues. CDR1 SGHKS and CDR2 YYEKEE come from the germline V gene (reference sequence).

The chain couples TRBV27 to TRBJ2-5, with D perhaps TRBD1 (6 bases). The CDR3 contains 17 residues. The germline V and J ends were trimmed by 6 bases and 1 base, with 21 bases remaining between them. CDR1 is MNHEY, CDR2 SMNVEV, per germline (reference sequence). Written as DNA, the CDR3 is TGTGCCAGCAGCCATCTCGACAGGTATAGGGGCCAAGAGACCCAGTACTTC. Protein product: CASSHLDRYRGQETQYF.

The chain has TRBV28 and TRBJ2-1, with 11 bases fitting TRBD2. This CDR3 comprises 16 residues. The J segment lost 3 bases and the V segment lost 3 bases, leaving 4 bases of the junction unmatched. Germline assignment: CDR1 MDHEN and CDR2 SYDVKM. The CDR3 loop is CASSLRLAGFYNEQFF. The CDR3 DNA is TGTGCCAGCAGTTTGCGACTAGCGGGATTCTACAATGAGCAGTTCTTC. Together with reference TRBV28 and TRBJ2-1, the CDR3 gives the full variable domain: DVKVTQSSRYLVKRTGEKVFLECVQDMDHENMFWYRQDPGLGLRLIYFSYDVKMKEKGDIPEGYSVSREKKERFSLILESASTNQTSMYLCASSLRLAGFYNEQFFGPGTRLTVL.

CDR3 amino acids: CASLKGGVPYNEQFF. The DNA for the CDR3 is TGTGCCAGCCTCAAAGGAGGGGTGCCATACAATGAGCAGTTCTTC. The chain has TRBV19 and TRBJ2-1, with a weak D call TRBD2 (6 bases). CDR3 length equals 15 residues. The V end was cut by 9 bases, the J end by 4 bases, with 19 bases between. Germline V gives CDR1 LNHDA, CDR2 SQIVND (reference sequence).

The chain joins TRBV28 to TRBJ1-2; 8 bases are a match to TRBD1. This CDR3 region has 16 residues. Germline lookup yields CDR1 MDHEN and CDR2 SYDVKM. V shed 6 bases, J shed 2 bases, and the junction held 11 bases outside the gene matches. The CDR3 sequence is CASSPPGGQVNYGYTF. DNA for the CDR3: TGTGCCAGCAGCCCTCCTGGGGGACAGGTGAACTATGGCTACACCTTC.

This rearrangement joins TRBV5-1 to TRBJ2-2, with 9 bases fitting TRBD1. Germline CDR1 and CDR2: SGHRS and YFSETQ. This CDR3 contains 16 residues. With 4 bases clipped from V and 6 bases from J, the junction kept 10 bases outside the gene matches. CDR3 sequence reads: CASSPPKWTGAGELFF. Written as DNA, the CDR3 is TGCGCCAGCAGCCCACCGAAATGGACAGGGGCCGGGGAGCTGTTTTTT.

This clone was counted a few times. The chain combines TRBV7-9 with TRBJ1-2; TRBD1 is a possible D gene (6 bases). This CDR3 region has 13 residues. Per germline, CDR1 SEHNR and CDR2 FQNEAQ (reference sequence). V was clipped by 5 bases and J by 4 bases, with 11 bases between them. The chain's CDR3 is CASSVQGTYGYTF. The CDR3 region has the DNA TGTGCCAGCAGCGTTCAGGGGACCTATGGCTACACCTTC.

The J gene is TRBJ2-7, the V gene TRBV9, with D maybe TRBD1 (6 bases). The CDR3 is 15 residues long. CDR1 and CDR2 from the germline V gene are SGDLS and YYNGEE. V gave up 3 bases and J gave up 7 bases, with 20 bases separating them. CDR3 nucleotides: TGTGCCAGCAGCGCGCACCGGGACAACGTACAAGAGCAGTACTTC. Its protein product is CASSAHRDNVQEQYF.

This sequence joins TRBV4-1 and TRBJ2-2, with a tentative D call TRBD2 (5 bases). Germline V lookup: CDR1 MGHRA, CDR2 YSYEKL. This CDR3 spans 16 amino acids. The V and J ends lost 0 bases and 4 bases respectively, with 12 bases between them. This chain's CDR3 is CASSQDWLEGTGELFF. The CDR3 DNA follows: TGCGCCAGCAGCCAAGACTGGCTAGAGGGCACCGGGGAGCTGTTTTTT.

In its sample, this clone was seen once. This chain links TRBV10-3 with TRBJ2-5; D is unclear. The length of the CDR3 is 14 residues. In germline, CDR1 is ENHRY, CDR2 SYGVKD. With 4 bases removed from V and 2 bases from J, the gap between germline ends came to 11 bases. The CDR3 protein is CAISAAATQETQYF. The CDR3 bases are TGTGCCATCAGTGCGGCTGCGACTCAAGAGACCCAGTACTTC.

This clone was seen just once. J is TRBJ1-5 and V is TRBV11-2; TRBD1 is a possible D gene (5 bases). Germline loops: CDR1 SGHAT, CDR2 FQNNGV. The length of the CDR3 is 14 residues. Trimming removed 1 base at V and 3 bases at J, with 7 bases between. The CDR3 here is CASSLAGLNQPQHF. CDR3 sequence (DNA): TGTGCCAGCAGCTTAGCAGGGCTCAATCAGCCCCAGCATTTT.

This clone was seen once. V is TRBV28 and J is TRBJ2-1; 15 nucleotides align to TRBD2. V shed 5 bases, J shed 10 bases, and the junction held 6 bases outside the gene matches. Germline values: CDR1 MDHEN, CDR2 SYDVKM. The CDR3 loop spans 15 amino acids. CDR3 DNA sequence: TGTGCCAGCAGTCCGGGACTAGCGGGAGGAGGGGAGCAGTTCTTC. Its protein is CASSPGLAGGGEQFF.